Following are 28 T cell receptor beta chains from one sample sequenced in a study of type 1 and type 2 diabetes patients. The PCR template was genomic DNA. Amplification of the beta chain CDR3 used 30 forward and 13 reverse multiplex primers. In TCRdb, the multiplex PCR reads were re-called with MiXCR into one record per CDR3 protein. Among 250,000 to 300,000 distinct CDR3 sequences listed, approximately 50% were seen once. Sample: peripheral blood mononuclear cells (PBMCs). These receptors all come from a man aged 18 to 30 with type 2 diabetes.

The sample holds one count of this clonotype. This sequence joins TRBV19 and TRBJ1-4; D is unresolved. The V end lost 9 bases, the J end lost 3 bases, and 17 bases lay between the germline ends. CDR1 is LNHDA, CDR2 SQIVND, per germline (reference sequence). This CDR3 has 15 residues. The CDR3 loop is CASSPLGVPNEKLFF. The CDR3 DNA is TGTGCCAGCAGCCCTCTCGGGGTTCCTAATGAAAAACTGTTTTTT.

Many counts were recorded for this clonotype. The gene calls are TRBV6-1 and TRBJ2-7; D is unresolved. This CDR3 has 13 residues. The V end was cut by 1 base, the J end by 3 bases, with 7 bases between. CDR1 and CDR2 (germline): MNHNS, SASEGT. Here the CDR3 reads CASSEGGFYEQYF. The CDR3 nucleotides are TGTGCCAGCAGTGAAGGTGGCTTCTACGAGCAGTACTTC.

At least ten counts were recorded for this clonotype. J is TRBJ1-1 and V is TRBV7-2; D not certain. Trimming pared 1 base from V and 3 bases from J, leaving 6 bases between. Germline assignment: CDR1 SGHTA and CDR2 FQGNSA. The CDR3 loop spans 13 amino acids. The CDR3 sequence: CASSLEMDTEAFF. CDR3 nucleotide sequence: TGTGCCAGCAGCTTAGAGATGGACACTGAAGCTTTCTTT.

The rearrangement joins TRBV7-9 to TRBJ2-5; D gene ambiguous. The CDR3 is 12 residues long. Trimming shortened V by 5 bases and J by 5 bases, and 9 bases separated the two germline ends. The germline V gene has CDR1 SEHNR and CDR2 FQNEAQ (reference sequence). CDR3 sequence reads: CASSPYGETQYF. The CDR3 DNA reads TGTGCCAGCAGCCCGTACGGGGAGACCCAGTACTTC.

This clonotype was counted only a few times. The rearrangement uses TRBV12-3 or TRBV12-4 and TRBJ2-1, with D tentatively TRBD2 (6 bases). V lost 3 bases and J lost 2, with 14 bases in between. This CDR3 spans 16 amino acids. The CDR3 DNA sequence: TGTGCCAGCAGTTTGGGGGACTCCCCTACCTACAATGAGCAGTTCTTC. The encoded protein is CASSLGDSPTYNEQFF.

This clonotype was counted a few times. The chain couples TRBV7-3 to TRBJ1-6; D is ambiguous. CDR1 is SGHTA and CDR2 is FQGTGA in the germline V gene. V lost 1 base to trimming and J lost 7 bases, with 5 bases between them. The CDR3 has 13 residues. The CDR3 DNA sequence: TGTGCCAGCAGCTTAAACAGAAATTCACCCCTCCACTTT. It translates to CASSLNRNSPLHF.

This clonotype has more than one count but fewer than ten. The V and J genes are TRBV27 and TRBJ2-1, with TRBD2 matching 11 bases. V was pared by 1 base and J by 9 bases, with 5 bases of the junction left unmatched. This CDR3 has 15 amino acids. The germline V gene encodes CDR1 MNHEY and CDR2 SMNVEV (reference sequence). The CDR3 coding sequence is TGTGCCAGCAGTTTATTAGCGGGGGGGCCCGGTGAGCAGTTCTTC. This codes for CASSLLAGGPGEQFF.

The chain employs TRBV7-3 and TRBJ2-1; a possible D gene is TRBD2 (6 bases). Trimming removed 5 bases at V and 6 bases at J, with 11 bases between. The CDR3 has 13 amino acids. Germline V lookup: CDR1 SGHTA, CDR2 FQGTGA. CDR3 nucleotides: TGTGCCAGCAGCAATTTCGGGGGCAATGAGCAGTTCTTC. Translation gives CASSNFGGNEQFF.

This clonotype has just a few counts. CDR3: CATSRDRFGEQFF. The CDR3 region has the DNA TGTGCCACCAGCAGAGATAGGTTTGGTGAGCAGTTCTTC. The V gene is TRBV15, the J gene TRBJ2-1; D is ambiguous. This CDR3 spans 13 amino acids. V was pared by 0 bases and J by 9 bases, with 9 bases between. Germline CDR1 reads LNHNV; CDR2 reads YYDKDF (reference sequence).

The chain carries TRBV19 and TRBJ2-2; a weak D match, TRBD2 (6 bases). Germline V gives CDR1 LNHDA, CDR2 SQIVND (reference sequence). CDR3 length: 15 amino acids. V gave up 5 bases and J gave up 2 bases, with 12 bases separating them. The CDR3 DNA reads as TGTGCCAGTAGTCGGGCGGGGTTCAACACCGGGGAGCTGTTTTTT. Amino acid sequence: CASSRAGFNTGELFF.

This chain uses TRBV4-3 with TRBJ2-7; D perhaps matches TRBD2 (7 bases). V was clipped by 6 bases and J by 3 bases, with 15 bases between them. The CDR3 has 14 amino acids. Germline values: CDR1 LGHNA, CDR2 YSLEER. The CDR3 sequence is CASSHREGNYEQYF. The CDR3 coding sequence is TGCGCCAGCAGTCACAGGGAGGGGAACTACGAGCAGTACTTC.

The V and J genes are TRBV28 and TRBJ1-1, with TRBD1 matching 8 bases. After removal of 4 bases from V and 10 bases from J, the junction contained 11 bases not matched to a gene. The germline CDR1 and CDR2 sequences are MDHEN and SYDVKM. The CDR3 extends over 14 amino acids. The CDR3 spells CASSSSRTGLRAFF. The CDR3 DNA follows: TGTGCCAGCAGTTCCTCCAGGACAGGGCTTAGAGCTTTCTTT.

The chain carries TRBV9 and TRBJ2-3; D gene uncertain. V was cut by 0 bases and J by 4 bases, with 6 bases left in between. The germline V gene has CDR1 SGDLS and CDR2 YYNGEE. This CDR3 is 13 amino acids long. The CDR3 sequence: CASSVGPPDTQYF. The CDR3 bases are TGTGCCAGCAGCGTAGGCCCACCAGATACGCAGTATTTT.

There are a few counts of this clonotype. The chain is built from TRBV6-4 and TRBJ2-1, with 9 bases aligning to TRBD1. The CDR3 is 15 amino acids. V lost 0 bases, J lost 3 bases, and 0 bases stayed unmatched. Germline V gene sequence: CDR1 MRHNA, CDR2 SNTAGT. In nucleotides, the CDR3 is TGTGCCAGCAGTGACTCGACAGGGGGCTACAATGAGCAGTTCTTC. This encodes CASSDSTGGYNEQFF.

There are a few counts of this clonotype. CDR3 sequence: CASSLISLQVVSKVSEKLFF. The CDR3 region has the DNA TGTGCCAGCAGCTTAATTAGTTTACAGGTAGTATCGAAGGTGAGTGAAAAACTGTTTTTT. The chain joins TRBV7-3 to TRBJ1-4; the D gene is possibly TRBD1 (5 bases). Trimming removed 1 base from V and 7 bases from J, with 28 bases in between. Per the germline V gene, CDR1 is SGHTA and CDR2 is FQGTGA. The CDR3 spans 20 residues.

The genes are TRBV25-1 and TRBJ2-2, with TRBD2 identical over 10 bases. In germline, CDR1 is MGHDK, CDR2 SYGVNS. The CDR3 has 15 amino acids. With 4 bases clipped from V and 6 bases from J, the junction kept 5 bases outside the gene matches. CDR3 DNA sequence: TGTGCCAGCAGTGTAAGCGGGAGGGCCGCCGGGGAGCTGTTTTTT. It translates to CASSVSGRAAGELFF.

This clonotype has more than one count but fewer than ten. The chain uses TRBV30 and TRBJ2-3; D remains ambiguous. The CDR3 is 13 residues long. The V and J ends lost 0 bases and 4 bases respectively, with 8 bases between them. CDR1 and CDR2 (germline): GTSNPN, SVGIG (reference sequence). CDR3: CAWSVIGPDTQYF. The CDR3 DNA is TGTGCCTGGAGTGTAATTGGCCCAGATACGCAGTATTTT.

The gene calls are TRBV7-3 and TRBJ2-7; the D gene is possibly TRBD2 (5 bases). CDR3 length equals 14 residues. Germline CDR1 and CDR2: SGHTA and FQGTGA. V lost 6 bases and J lost 3, with 15 bases in between. Here the CDR3 DNA reads TGTGCCAGCAGGATCGGGGTGGCTAACTACGAGCAGTACTTC. Protein sequence: CASRIGVANYEQYF.

This clonotype was seen more than once but under ten times. V and J are TRBV15 and TRBJ1-5; D ambiguous. Germline assignment: CDR1 LNHNV and CDR2 YYDKDF (reference sequence). There are 16 residues in the CDR3. V was trimmed by 3 bases and J by 2 bases, leaving 14 bases between them. In DNA form, the CDR3 reads TGTGCCACCAGCAGGGGCCCTCCCGGTGGCAATCAGCCCCAGCATTTT. It translates to CATSRGPPGGNQPQHF.

The chain recombines TRBV2 with TRBJ1-1, with a weak D call TRBD1 (6 bases). This CDR3 has 14 amino acids. The germline V gene encodes CDR1 SNHLY and CDR2 FYNNEI. V was shortened by 8 bases and J by 4 bases, with 17 bases between the two germline ends. The CDR3 loop is CASGPSGGGTEAFF. CDR3 DNA: TGTGCCAGCGGCCCTTCAGGAGGGGGCACTGAAGCTTTCTTT.

The rearrangement links TRBV30 to TRBJ2-2, with TRBD1 matching over 9 bases. The CDR3 is made up of 19 amino acids. Looked up from germline, CDR1 is GTSNPN and CDR2 is SVGIG (reference sequence). The trim removed 5 bases at V and 0 bases at J, leaving 16 bases unmatched. CDR3 region: CAWDSGTGLGFANTGELFF. CDR3 bases: TGTGCCTGGGACTCCGGGACAGGGCTTGGGTTTGCGAACACCGGGGAGCTGTTTTTT. The whole variable domain, remainder taken from reference TRBV30 and TRBJ2-2, is SQTIHQWPATLVQPVGSPLSLECTVEGTSNPNLYWYRQAAGRGLQLLFYSVGIGQISSEVPQNLSASRPQDRQFILSSKKLLLSDSGFYLCAWDSGTGLGFANTGELFFGEGSRLTVL.

This chain connects TRBV12-3 or TRBV12-4 to TRBJ2-7; D not certain. The CDR3 runs 12 residues. V was trimmed by 6 bases and J by 5 bases, leaving 11 bases between them. CDR3 DNA sequence: TGTGCCAGCAGCCTTAGTGTAAACGAGCAGTACTTC. Its protein is CASSLSVNEQYF.

Points on this clonotype: At one boundary the junction diverges from the germline segment, which might be a read error. The chain uses TRBV10-2 and TRBJ2-7; 8 bases are shared with TRBD2. This CDR3 is 14 amino acids long. In germline, CDR1 is WSHSY, CDR2 SAAADI. Here the CDR3 reads CASSSGRSSYEQYF. DNA for the CDR3: TGTGCCAGCAGCAGCGGGAGAAGCTCCTACGAGCAGTACTTC.

The chain has TRBV27 and TRBJ2-1; D gene unclear. Trimming pared 10 bases from V and 0 bases from J, leaving 16 bases between. The CDR3 covers 15 residues. Germline V gene data show CDR1 as MNHEY and CDR2 as SMNVEV (reference sequence). The CDR3 DNA reads TGTGCCACCTCCCTGCGATCGGGCTCCTACAATGAGCAGTTCTTC. Translated, it gives CATSLRSGSYNEQFF.

Here the CDR3 DNA reads TGTGCCACCAGTGATGATCCCGGGACTAGCGGGAGACCTCAGAGGGGACATGAGCAGTTCTTC. This codes for CATSDDPGTSGRPQRGHEQFF. The chain employs TRBV24-1 and TRBJ2-1; 14 bases align to TRBD2. The CDR3 is 21 residues long. CDR1 is KGHDR, CDR2 SFDVKD, per germline. V shed 3 bases, J shed 8 bases, and the junction held 20 bases outside the gene matches.

The rearrangement links TRBV7-3 to TRBJ1-1, with TRBD1 matching over 8 bases. There are 13 residues in the CDR3. Germline assignment: CDR1 SGHTA and CDR2 FQGTGA. Losses at the gene ends were 0 bases for V and 6 bases for J; bases not matched to a gene: 0. CDR3 region: CASSLTTGAEAFF. The CDR3 bases are TGTGCCAGCAGCTTAACGACAGGGGCTGAAGCTTTCTTT.

This clonotype was observed many times. The chain links TRBV2 to TRBJ2-7; no clear D. Germline CDR1 SNHLY, CDR2 FYNNEI. V gave up 4 bases and J gave up 2 bases, with 12 bases separating them. There are 14 residues in the CDR3. The CDR3 loop is CASSVSGGTYEQYF. In DNA, the CDR3 is TGTGCCAGCAGTGTGTCTGGTGGGACCTACGAGCAGTACTTC. Complete variable domain (other parts from reference TRBV2 and TRBJ2-7): EPEVTQTPSHQVTQMGQEVILRCVPISNHLYFYWYRQILGQKVEFLVSFYNNEISEKSEIFDDQFSVERPDGSNFTLKIRSTKLEDSAMYFCASSVSGGTYEQYFGPGTRLTVT.

The sample holds a few counts of this clonotype. The V call is TRBV19, the J call TRBJ2-3; D is ambiguous. The CDR3 covers 12 residues. V shed 4 bases and J shed 3 bases, with 5 bases lying between them. CDR1 is LNHDA and CDR2 is SQIVND in the germline V gene (reference sequence). For the CDR3, the DNA is TGTGCCAGTAGTACCAATACAGATACGCAGTATTTT. Its protein is CASSTNTDTQYF.